Listed below are T cell receptor beta chains from one sample, sequenced in a study of monozygotic twins with inflammatory bowel disease. TCRdb re-analyzed the 5' RACE reads; it lists each CDR3 protein once, without DNA. Its clone listing holds roughly 100,000 distinct CDR3 sequences. Sequenced material: blood. The source is a human donor with ulcerative colitis or Crohn's disease, or a healthy co-twin of an affected twin (not recorded which). CDR3s include the opening cysteine and the closing phenylalanine or tryptophan.

V	J	CDR3
TRBV5-1	TRBJ2-7	CASSLAGTGFYEQYF
TRBV6-1	TRBJ1-2	CASIPGGHGYGYTF
TRBV29-1	TRBJ2-7	CSVEVRADTPYEQYF
TRBV5-1	TRBJ2-2	CASSPDGNTGELFF
TRBV7-3	TRBJ2-1	CASSLGGGSREQFF
TRBV19	TRBJ2-1	CASDGGSAGKQFF
TRBV12-3/TRBV12-4	TRBJ2-4	CASSSLVAKNIQYF
TRBV7-2	TRBJ1-5	CASSLGAGHQTNQPQHF
TRBV4-3	TRBJ2-1	CASSKRGQSIYNEQFF
TRBV5-1	TRBJ2-7	CASHQPMGYEQYF
TRBV5-6	TRBJ1-2	CASSLVSGTASGYTF
TRBV6-5	TRBJ2-5	CASSYSARIGETQYF
TRBV20-1	TRBJ1-4	CSARPTGVNEKLFF
TRBV12-3/TRBV12-4	TRBJ1-6	CASSLEFRVNSPLHF
TRBV11-2	TRBJ2-5	CASSLDLGETQYF
TRBV20-1	TRBJ2-1	CSARVDGRANEQFF
TRBV4-1	TRBJ2-2	CASGQDSTGELFF
TRBV7-8	TRBJ2-1	CASSPRRHETYHEQFF
TRBV7-2	TRBJ2-5	CASSSRDRVLETQYF
TRBV5-1	TRBJ2-7	CASSLLGTFGRPHPPYEQYF
TRBV7-2	TRBJ2-3	CASTRAGATDTQYF
TRBV9	TRBJ1-2	CASSVGAPTPGGYTF
TRBV9	TRBJ1-1	CASSARQGSTEAFF